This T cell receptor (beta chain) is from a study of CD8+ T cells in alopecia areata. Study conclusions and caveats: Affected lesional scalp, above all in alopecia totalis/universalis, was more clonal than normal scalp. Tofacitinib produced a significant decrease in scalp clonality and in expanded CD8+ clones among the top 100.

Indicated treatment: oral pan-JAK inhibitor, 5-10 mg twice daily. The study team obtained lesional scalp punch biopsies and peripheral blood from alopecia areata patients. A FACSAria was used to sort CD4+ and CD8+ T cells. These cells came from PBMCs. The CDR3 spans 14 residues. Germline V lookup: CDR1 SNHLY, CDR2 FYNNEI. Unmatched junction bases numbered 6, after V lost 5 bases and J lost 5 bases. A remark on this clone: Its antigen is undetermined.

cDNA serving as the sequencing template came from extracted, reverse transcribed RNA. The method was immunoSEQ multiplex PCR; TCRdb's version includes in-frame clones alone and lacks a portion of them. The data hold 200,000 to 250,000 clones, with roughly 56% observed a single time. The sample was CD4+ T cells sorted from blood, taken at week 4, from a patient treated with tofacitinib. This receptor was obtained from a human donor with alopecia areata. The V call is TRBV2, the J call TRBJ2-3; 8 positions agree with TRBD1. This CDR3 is CASSPTGVVDTQYF. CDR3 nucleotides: TGTGCCAGCAGTCCGACAGGGGTTGTAGATACGCAGTATTTT.